The next 10 T cell receptor beta chains were all read from a single sample in a study of T cell changes during pregnancy in multiple sclerosis. Profiling relied on immunoSEQ multiplex PCR, and the TCRdb table lists in-frame clones only, not all of them. The table has 20,000 or so clones, about nine tenths seen once. The sequencing here drew on CD8+ T cells from peripheral blood mononuclear cells, taken in the third trimester of pregnancy. These receptors all stem from a female donor in good health, enrolled as a control in a pregnancy study.

This clone was detected only a few times. The V call is TRBV29-1, the J call TRBJ1-1; D not certain. This CDR3 is built from 11 residues. The germline V gene has CDR1 SQVTM and CDR2 ANQGSEA. Trimming pared 4 bases from V and 1 base from J, leaving 4 bases between. The CDR3 loop reads CSVGQNTEAFF. The CDR3 DNA reads as TGCAGCGTTGGACAGAACACTGAAGCTTTCTTT. Full variable domain (remainder filled in from reference TRBV29-1 and TRBJ1-1): SAVISQKPSRDICQRGTSLTIQCQVDSQVTMMFWYRQQPGQSLTLIATANQGSEATYESGFVIDKFPISRPNLTFSTLTVSNMSPEDSSIYLCSVGQNTEAFFGQGTRLTVV.

This rearrangement joins TRBV2 to TRBJ1-1; perhaps TRBD1 as D (6 bases). The V gene's germline CDR1 is SNHLY and CDR2 FYNNEI. V lost 8 bases and J 0 bases, leaving 13 bases between the germline ends. This CDR3 is 14 amino acids long. CDR3 protein: CASSWTDLNTEAFF. The CDR3 DNA reads as TGTGCCAGCTCCTGGACAGACTTGAACACTGAAGCTTTCTTT.

V is TRBV28 and J is TRBJ2-7; D is perhaps TRBD1 (6 bases). Deletions cut 6 bases from V and 2 bases from J, with 14 bases between. The CDR3 is 14 residues long. The germline V gene encodes CDR1 MDHEN and CDR2 SYDVKM. CDR3 residues: CASRETGGTYEQYF. CDR3 sequence (DNA): TGTGCCAGCAGAGAGACAGGAGGCACCTACGAGCAGTACTTC.

The rearrangement uses TRBV27 and TRBJ1-1; TRBD1 is a possible D gene (6 bases). Trimming took 8 bases from V and 0 from J, leaving 13 bases between them. Germline loops: CDR1 MNHEY, CDR2 SMNVEV (reference sequence). The CDR3 is made up of 14 amino acids. CDR3 region: CASGPTGMNTEAFF. In DNA form, the CDR3 reads TGTGCCAGCGGACCTACAGGGATGAACACTGAAGCTTTCTTT.

A few counts support this clone. The DNA of the CDR3 is TGCGCCAGCAGCCAACGACAGGGGATTCGAGAGACCCAGTACTTC. Its translation: CASSQRQGIRETQYF. This chain joins TRBV4-3 and TRBJ2-5, with 8 bases matching TRBD1. Germline CDR1 LGHNA, CDR2 YSLEER. This CDR3 region has 15 residues. Unmatched junction bases numbered 6, after V lost 2 bases and J lost 4 bases.

This clone is deemed medium-sized (0.01 to 0.1%). The V call is TRBV4-3, the J call TRBJ1-3; D remains unclear. From germline, CDR1 is LGHNA and CDR2 YSLEER. Between the trimmed V and J ends, which lost 2 bases and 0 bases, there was a span of 14 bases. The CDR3 consists of 17 residues. CDR3 nucleotides: TGCGCCAGCAGCCAACGAGGAGGGTTGCACTCTGGAAACACCATATATTTT. Amino acid sequence: CASSQRGGLHSGNTIYF.

The chain couples TRBV28 to TRBJ1-5; 7 positions agree with TRBD1. With 4 bases clipped from V and 5 bases from J, the junction kept 11 bases outside the gene matches. The CDR3 consists of 16 residues. CDR1 and CDR2 from the germline V gene are MDHEN and SYDVKM. CDR3 in DNA: TGTGCCAGCAGTTCGATTCGACAGGGTTTGGATCAGCCCCAGCATTTT. Its translation: CASSSIRQGLDQPQHF.

V usage is TRBV27 and J usage is TRBJ2-1, with TRBD2 matching over 12 bases. Germline V gene data show CDR1 as MNHEY and CDR2 as SMNVEV (reference sequence). The CDR3 runs 15 residues. J lost 5 bases, V lost 5 bases, and 4 bases had no gene match. The CDR3 here is CASSPTSGGDNEQFF. The CDR3 bases are TGTGCCAGCAGTCCGACTAGCGGGGGCGACAATGAGCAGTTCTTC.

V and J are TRBV5-5 and TRBJ2-2; weak D call: TRBD2 (5 bases). V dropped 4 bases and J dropped 4 bases, with 8 bases sitting between them. This CDR3 has 13 residues. Germline V gene data show CDR1 as SGHKS and CDR2 as YYEKEE (reference sequence). The DNA of the CDR3 is TGTGCCAGCAGCCGGGGTTCCACCGGGGAGCTGTTTTTT. This encodes CASSRGSTGELFF.

This chain uses TRBV4-3 with TRBJ1-5; D unclear. Trimming took off 0 bases at V and 9 bases at J, with 12 bases between the two ends. CDR3 length: 14 residues. The germline V gene has CDR1 LGHNA and CDR2 YSLEER. The CDR3 bases are TGCGCCAGCAGCCAAGAAGTATCGGGTCGGCCCCAGCATTTT. Protein sequence: CASSQEVSGRPQHF.